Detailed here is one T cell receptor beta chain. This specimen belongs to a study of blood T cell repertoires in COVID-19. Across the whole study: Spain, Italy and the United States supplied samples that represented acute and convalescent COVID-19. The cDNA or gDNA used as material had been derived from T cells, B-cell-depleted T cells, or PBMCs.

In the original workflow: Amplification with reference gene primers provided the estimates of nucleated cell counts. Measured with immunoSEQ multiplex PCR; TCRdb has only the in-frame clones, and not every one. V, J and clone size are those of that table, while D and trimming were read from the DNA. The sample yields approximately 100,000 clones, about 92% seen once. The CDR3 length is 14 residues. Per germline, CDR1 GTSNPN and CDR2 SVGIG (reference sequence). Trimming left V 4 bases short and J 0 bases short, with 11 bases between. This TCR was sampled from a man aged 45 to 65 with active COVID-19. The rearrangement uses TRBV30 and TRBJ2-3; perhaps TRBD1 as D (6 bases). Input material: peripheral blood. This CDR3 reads CAWNVDSSTDTQYF. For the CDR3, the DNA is TGTGCCTGGAACGTGGACAGCAGCACAGATACGCAGTATTTT. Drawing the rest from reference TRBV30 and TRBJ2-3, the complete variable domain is SQTIHQWPATLVQPVGSPLSLECTVEGTSNPNLYWYRQAAGRGLQLLFYSVGIGQISSEVPQNLSASRPQDRQFILSSKKLLLSDSGFYLCAWNVDSSTDTQYFGPGTRLTVL.